Listed below are T cell receptor beta chains from one sample, sequenced in a study of cytomegalovirus exposure and HLA in healthy donors. The repertoire was sequenced with immunoSEQ multiplex PCR; TCRdb's copy has only in-frame clones and lacks some. The sample yields approximately 130,000 clones, around 77% seen once. The sequenced sample was PBMCs. These receptors all stem from a man aged 45 to 65 in good health and CMV-seronegative. CDR3s leave out the opening cysteine and the closing phenylalanine or tryptophan. Fields, in order: V gene, J gene, CDR3 protein.

>TRBV1|TRBJ2-2
TSSHLWTGVKGTGELF
>TRBV6-1|TRBJ1-4
ASSERYNEKLF
>TRBV28|TRBJ2-1
ASGQGPVSYNEQF
>TRBV10-1|TRBJ2-3
ASSEVGGGTDTQY
>TRBV29-1|TRBJ2-7
SVQDRNGGEQY
>TRBV10-3|TRBJ1-2
AIWDTNYGYT
>TRBV10-1|TRBJ2-7
ASSQDSSSSYEQY
>TRBV28|TRBJ1-5
ASLLTGTSNQPQH
>TRBV10-3|TRBJ2-1
AISEVTSGQTYNEQF
>TRBV5-8|TRBJ2-1
ASSWGTGGTYNEQF